One sample yielded the 21 T cell receptor beta chains listed below, sequenced in a study of shared clonotypes between healthy human individuals (dated by TCRdb to 2020 to 2022). The library was produced with the immunoSEQ multiplex PCR assay. TCRdb's version of the immuneACCESS table is confined to in-frame rearrangements and falls short of the full clone set. An unresolved V gene accounts for under half of the shortfall where checked; the remainder is of unknown origin. The sample records 450,000 to 500,000 clones, 81% of which are singletons. 9.5% to 15% of the sample is held by the ten biggest clonotypes. The sample taken for sequencing was PBMCs. The receptors derive from a woman between 40 and 50 years old in good health. Some clones in this sample may be carry-over from other donors' samples.

As to this clone: A read error is likely here: a far larger clone is one base away. The chain recombines TRBV4-1 with TRBJ1-5, with 7 positions matching TRBD1. The CDR3 totals 16 residues. Looked up from germline, CDR1 is MGHRA and CDR2 is YSYEKL. In DNA, the CDR3 is TGCGACAGCAGCCAAGGGACAGCTGATAGCAATCAGCCCCAGCATTTT. Its protein product is CDSSQGTADSNQPQHF.

This chain joins TRBV5-1 and TRBJ2-2, with D perhaps TRBD1 (5 bases). CDR1 is SGHRS and CDR2 is YFSETQ in the germline V gene. Trimming removed 0 bases at V and 5 bases at J, with 11 bases between. The CDR3 spans 15 residues. The CDR3 DNA reads TGCGCCAGCAGCTTGGTTTTTAGGGGAACCGGGGAGCTGTTTTTT. It specifies CASSLVFRGTGELFF.

This clone appeared once. V usage is TRBV2 and J usage is TRBJ1-4, with TRBD1 matching 7 bases. The length of the CDR3 is 13 residues. CDR1 is SNHLY, CDR2 FYNNEI, per germline. Trimming took 8 bases from V and 4 from J; bases not matched to a gene: 4. The DNA of the CDR3 is TGTGCCAGCCGACAGGGATTTAATGAAAAACTGTTTTTT. This encodes CASRQGFNEKLFF.

The V and J genes are TRBV11-2 and TRBJ1-1; D gene uncertain. Germline V lookup: CDR1 SGHAT, CDR2 FQNNGV. The V end was cut by 5 bases, the J end by 9 bases, with 13 bases between. There are 12 residues in the CDR3. CDR3 protein: CASSPGRSKAFF. The CDR3 DNA reads as TGTGCCAGCAGCCCCGGACGGTCAAAAGCTTTCTTT.

The gene calls are TRBV7-8 and TRBJ2-2; 10 bases align to TRBD2. The junction had 5 bases not matched to a gene; V was cut back by 4 bases and J by 0 bases. Per the germline V gene, CDR1 is SGHVS and CDR2 is FQNEAQ. This CDR3 has 17 residues. CDR3 protein: CASSSLAGGPNTGELFF. Here the CDR3 DNA reads TGTGCCAGCAGCTCTTTAGCGGGAGGCCCGAACACCGGGGAGCTGTTTTTT.

A remark on this clone: It is likely a read error: a sequence one base away is far more abundant. This chain uses TRBV11-2 with TRBJ2-3; D tentatively reads TRBD1 or TRBD2 (7 bases each). Germline CDR1 is SGHAT and CDR2 is FQNNGV. The CDR3 consists of 14 residues. V lost 5 bases to trimming and J lost 2 bases, with 11 bases between them. The CDR3 DNA reads TGTGCCAGCAGCCAGGGGGGGACCACAGATACGCAGTATTTT. Its protein is CASSQGGTTDTQYF.

CDR3 sequence reads: CAWSFSGANTGELFF. The DNA of the CDR3 is TGTGCCTGGAGTTTTTCGGGAGCCAACACCGGGGAGCTGTTTTTT. V gene TRBV30 combines with J gene TRBJ2-2; tentatively, D is TRBD2 (6 bases). CDR1 is GTSNPN and CDR2 is SVGIG in the germline V gene (reference sequence). V was cut by 2 bases and J by 2 bases, with 12 bases left in between. This CDR3 spans 15 amino acids.

This chain connects TRBV5-6 to TRBJ2-1; 13 nucleotides agree with TRBD2. Germline assignment: CDR1 SGHDT and CDR2 YYEEEE. V shed 4 bases and J 4 bases; nucleotides not matched to a gene: 8. This CDR3 has 17 residues. CDR3 protein: CASSNLPGLAGYNEQFF. The CDR3 region has the DNA TGTGCCAGCAGCAACTTACCGGGACTAGCGGGATACAATGAGCAGTTCTTC.

This chain links TRBV28 with TRBJ2-3, with TRBD2 identical over 11 bases. Germline CDR1 and CDR2: MDHEN and SYDVKM. The CDR3 has 16 amino acids. The J segment lost 4 bases and the V segment lost 7 bases, leaving 10 bases of the junction unmatched. CDR3 DNA sequence: TGTGCCAGCACCCCAATTAGCGGGAGGGCCTCAGATACGCAGTATTTT. Its translation is CASTPISGRASDTQYF.

This chain joins TRBV11-2 and TRBJ1-2; 10 bases are shared with TRBD1. The CDR3 contains 15 residues. CDR1 is SGHAT, CDR2 FQNNGV, per germline. J was trimmed by 6 bases and V by 5 bases; bases with no gene match: 9. Here the CDR3 DNA reads TGTGCCAGCAGCAGGCTCGGACAGGGGGTTGATGGCTACACCTTC. It specifies CASSRLGQGVDGYTF. Drawing the rest from reference TRBV11-2 and TRBJ1-2, the complete variable domain is EAGVAQSPRYKIIEKRQSVAFWCNPISGHATLYWYQQILGQGPKLLIQFQNNGVVDDSQLPKDRFSAERLKGVDSTLKIQPAKLEDSAVYLCASSRLGQGVDGYTFGSGTRLTVV.

In the case of this clone: A single base is all that separates this from a far larger clone, so a read error is likely. This specimen includes other DNA sequences encoding the same CDR3. V gene TRBV5-1 combines with J gene TRBJ1-5; TRBD1 might be the D (5 bases). From germline, CDR1 is SGHRS and CDR2 YFSETQ. CDR3 size: 13 residues. CDR3 sequence: CASSRDGGQPQHF. In DNA, the CDR3 is TGTGCCAGCAGCCGGGACGGGGGTCAGCCCCAGCATTTT. The full variable domain, in which reference TRBV5-1 and TRBJ1-5 provide the parts outside the CDR3, is KAGVTQTPRYLIKTRGQQVTLSCSPISGHRSVSWYQQTPGQGLQFLFEYFSETQRNKGNFPGRFSGRQFSNSRSEMNVSTLELGDSALYLCASSRDGGQPQHFGDGTRLSIL.

This clone was seen a few times. A much larger clone differs by one base, so this may be a read error. The chain carries TRBV15 and TRBJ1-3, with a possible D match to TRBD1 (6 bases). Germline V lookup: CDR1 LNHNV, CDR2 YYDKDF (reference sequence). This CDR3 contains 16 residues. V lost 0 bases and J lost 0, with 9 bases in between. CDR3 DNA: TGTGCCACCAGCAGAGATCGGGGGGCCTCTGGAAACACCATATATTTT. Its protein product is CATSRDRGASGNTIYF.

The chain carries TRBV4-3 and TRBJ2-7; D gene uncertain. The V and J ends lost 0 bases and 2 bases respectively, with 11 bases between them. The germline V gene encodes CDR1 LGHNA and CDR2 YSLEER. This CDR3 has 15 residues. In DNA form, the CDR3 reads TGCGCCAGCAGCCAAGAGTGGGTTGGGGCCTACGAGCAGTACTTC. Translating it yields CASSQEWVGAYEQYF.

This clone has a handful of counts. Since a far larger clone is one base different, this is likely a read error. This chain joins TRBV30 and TRBJ1-5; TRBD1 is a possible D gene (5 bases). Germline-derived CDR1 and CDR2 are GTSNPN and SVGIG (reference sequence). V was cut by 6 bases and J by 7 bases, with 22 bases left in between. The CDR3 consists of 15 residues. As DNA, the CDR3 is TGTGCCTGTACTTCCCCGACTTGGAGGGGCCAGCCCCAGCATTTT. It translates to CACTSPTWRGQPQHF.

This clone has more than one count but fewer than ten. The chain employs TRBV5-4 and TRBJ1-2; 7 bases align to TRBD1. The CDR3 is 14 residues long. Germline assignment: CDR1 SGHNT and CDR2 YYREEE (reference sequence). Unmatched junction bases numbered 12, after V lost 1 base and J lost 12 bases. DNA for the CDR3: TGTGCCAGCAGCTTGAAGGGGGCCGGGGCGAAAGACACCTTC. Protein sequence: CASSLKGAGAKDTF.

CDR3 amino acids: CASSHGTSSLDEQFF. CDR3 sequence (DNA): TGTGCCAGCAGCCACGGGACTAGCTCCTTGGATGAGCAGTTCTTC. The chain has TRBV7-2 and TRBJ2-1; 9 nucleotides agree with TRBD2. After removal of 5 bases from V and 8 bases from J, the junction contained 10 bases not matched to a gene. The CDR3 length is 15 residues. Germline CDR1 reads SGHTA; CDR2 reads FQGNSA.

This clone was detected only once. The chain is built from TRBV30 and TRBJ2-7; 11 positions agree with TRBD1. Germline V gene sequence: CDR1 GTSNPN, CDR2 SVGIG (reference sequence). V lost 6 bases and J lost 1; bases outside the gene matches: 5. This CDR3 region has 14 residues. The CDR3 DNA sequence: TGTGCCTGCCAGGGACAGGGGGTTTCCTACGAGCAGTACTTC. It codes for CACQGQGVSYEQYF.

J is TRBJ2-7 and V is TRBV7-8, with TRBD1 as a possible D gene (6 bases). The germline gives CDR1 SGHVS, CDR2 FQNEAQ. This CDR3 region has 15 residues. The V end was cut by 1 base, the J end by 1 base, with 11 bases between. The CDR3 coding sequence is TGTGCCAGCAGCTTAGAGGCAGGACAGTCCTACGAGCAGTACTTC. Residues: CASSLEAGQSYEQYF.

Concerning this clone: This may be a read error: a much more frequent sequence differs by one nucleotide. The chain employs TRBV5-7 and TRBJ2-7; 10 bases are shared with TRBD1. TRBV5-7 is flagged as an ORF with uncertain function. This CDR3 is built from 19 residues. In DNA form, the CDR3 reads TGTGCCAGCAGCTTGTGGACAGGGGGAAATCCCGGTTGGGTGTACGAGCAGTACTTT. Protein: CASSLWTGGNPGWVYEQYF.

The CDR3 DNA sequence: TGTGCCAGCAGCTTAGGGGGACTCAACTGGGTCAACACTGAAGCTTTCTTT. This encodes CASSLGGLNWVNTEAFF. This chain uses TRBV7-9 with TRBJ1-1; perhaps TRBD1 as D (5 bases). The V gene's germline CDR1 is SEHNR and CDR2 FQNEAQ (reference sequence). Trimming left V 1 base short and J 2 bases short, with 17 bases between. The CDR3 consists of 17 residues.

The rearrangement uses TRBV28 and TRBJ1-2; D call uncertain. Germline CDR1 and CDR2: MDHEN and SYDVKM. The CDR3 loop spans 12 amino acids. V was clipped by 6 bases and J by 4 bases, with 9 bases between them. CDR3 sequence reads: CASRNVGYGYTF. CDR3 nucleotides: TGTGCCAGCAGAAATGTGGGCTATGGCTACACCTTC.